This T cell receptor beta chain came from a study of cytomegalovirus exposure and HLA in healthy donors. About the study: Earlier, 180 million or so T cells were analyzed, and over 95 million unique TCR beta sequences were found among them.

The CDR3 covers 13 residues. CDR1 MDHEN and CDR2 SYDVKM come from the germline V gene. For this clone: As yet, its antigen is unknown. The junction departs from the called germline gene at one end, perhaps through a read error.

Study findings and constraints: Both high specificity and high sensitivity reportedly marked the classifier's diagnosis of cytomegalovirus status. Rare TCR sequences predominated, though certain public TCRs were found in many donors.

Primers: 60 Vbeta forward and 13 Jbeta reverse. In the source study's methods: Unique TCR beta chains numbered approximately 80 million in a later analysis, with roughly 9.9 million shared. The table came from immunoSEQ multiplex PCR; TCRdb's copy has only in-frame clones and leaves some out. V and J calls and clone size follow that table, whereas D and trimming were derived from the DNA. This sample has 150,000 to 200,000 clones, with roughly 79% found just once. J is TRBJ1-5 and V is TRBV28; D perhaps matches TRBD1 (5 bases). This TCR derives from a man aged 30 to 39 in good health and CMV-seronegative. Material: PBMCs. CDR3 in amino acids: CTSHGGTHQPQHF. For the CDR3, the DNA is TGTACCAGCCACGGGGGAACTCATCAGCCCCAGCATTTT.